These T cell receptor beta chains were read from a single sample in a study of siplizumab effects on memory and regulatory T cells. Only in-frame clones appear in the TCRdb table, and some are missing; sequencing was by immunoSEQ multiplex PCR. The repertoire holds roughly 120,000 clones, with roughly 94% as singletons. The sequenced sample was non-Treg CD4+ T cells sorted from blood. The receptors come from a human donor in good health. The CDR3 runs from the conserved cysteine through the conserved F or W.

V	length	J	CDR3
TRBV5-4	15	TRBJ1-1	CASSGTLGPNTEAFF
TRBV9	14	TRBJ1-2	CASSVVGADYGYTF
TRBV6-1	20	TRBJ2-5	CASSAVGGLAGGRSRETQYF
TRBV5-1	13	TRBJ2-1	CASSSQGEHEQFF
TRBV5-1	15	TRBJ2-7	CASSLEGSASYEQYF
TRBV15	17	TRBJ1-5	CATSPPGKQGIIQPQHF
TRBV30	14	TRBJ2-3	CAWSVPPSTDTQYF
TRBV6-5	14	TRBJ2-5	CASSGRRGQETQYF
TRBV2	12	TRBJ2-1	CASRDRENEQFF
TRBV5-4	13	TRBJ2-2	CASSLQGFGELFF
TRBV7-2	15	TRBJ2-4	CASSLRGGAKNIQYF
TRBV6-4	13	TRBJ1-1	CASSGNVNSEAFF
TRBV18	13	TRBJ2-7	CASSPDGSYEQYF
TRBV9	15	TRBJ2-5	CASSVGPGGGETQYF
TRBV2	13	TRBJ2-5	CASSVSTPGTQYF
TRBV4-1	14	TRBJ2-1	CASSQVAGYNEQFF
TRBV6-1	14	TRBJ2-3	CASSGGHKADTQYF
TRBV4-1	15	TRBJ1-2	CASSQSDTANYGYTF
TRBV5-1	14	TRBJ1-4	CASSPTALNEKLFF
TRBV10-3	14	TRBJ2-5	CAISGLAGVETQYF
TRBV5-4	16	TRBJ1-2	CASSLSAHGTFYGYTF
TRBV30	12	TRBJ2-1	CARSVAGNEQFF